This TCR beta chain was identified in a study of CD8 T cells in Susac syndrome. With random hexamers, 0.5 to 1 ug RNA was reverse transcribed. A multiplex approach, immunoSEQ multiplex PCR, amplified TCR beta CDR3 across 54 Vbeta and 13 Jbeta. TCRdb recomputed calls from the immunoSEQ multiplex PCR reads with MiXCR, one row per CDR3 protein. The sample lists about 200,000 distinct CDR3 sequences; approximately 95% were seen once. The germline V gene has CDR1 DFQATT and CDR2 SNEGSKA (reference sequence). V was clipped by 6 bases and J by 7 bases, with 21 bases between them. The CDR3 spans 14 residues. TCR beta sequencing covered blood CD8+ and CD4+ T cells. Controls were age- and sex-matched healthy donors.

The J gene is TRBJ2-5, the V gene TRBV20-1, with D possibly being TRBD2 (5 bases). The receptor was isolated from a human donor in good health. The sequencing input was CD4+ T cells from PBMCs. This CDR3 is CSAGGLLRGGTQYF. The DNA of the CDR3 is TGCAGTGCGGGCGGACTCCTACGCGGAGGGACCCAGTACTTC.